This T cell receptor (beta chain) was recovered during a study of blood T cell repertoires in COVID-19. Looking at the study overall: Spain, Italy and the United States supplied samples that represented acute and convalescent COVID-19.

The method was immunoSEQ multiplex PCR; TCRdb's version includes in-frame clones alone and lacks a portion of them. The sample comprises 390,000 or so clones, 80% to 90% of which are singletons, and about 1% rests with the top ten. Categorization into cohorts depended on clinical history that participants reported. In Cohort 3, a recovered donor had either two negative PCRs, clearance, or symptom resolution. This TCR derives from a man between 18 and 29 years old who had recovered from COVID-19. Material: PBMCs or T cells enriched from blood (not recorded which).

The CDR3 DNA follows: TGCGCCAGCAGCCAGGGGTTGGTGGACACTGAAGCTTTCTTT. It translates to CASSQGLVDTEAFF. This chain connects TRBV5-1 to TRBJ1-1; D is perhaps TRBD1 (6 bases). This CDR3 has 14 amino acids. Germline lookup yields CDR1 SGHRS and CDR2 YFSETQ. Trimming took off 4 bases at V and 3 bases at J, with 13 bases between the two ends.